This T cell receptor beta chain is drawn from a study of T cell responses to AZD1222 COVID-19 vaccine. Study conclusions and caveats: Possibly, clonal diversity was underestimated; donors were largely white British and included more females.

This clone was found once. Its antigen remains unknown. TCRdb keeps only in-frame clones here, not all; method: immunoSEQ multiplex PCR. The repertoire consists of roughly 110,000 clones, with about 90% occurring once and the leading ten covering around 8.6%. The CDR3 loop spans 12 amino acids. Germline loops: CDR1 MGHRA, CDR2 YSYEKL. V gave up 10 bases and J gave up 9 bases, with 16 bases separating them. The sample in question was peripheral blood, obtained 28 days after the second AZD1222 dose. The TCR sequence derives from an adult who received the AZD1222 COVID-19 vaccine. This sequence joins TRBV4-1 and TRBJ2-1; D may be TRBD1 (5 bases). The CDR3 reads CATEWGSGEQFF. In DNA form, the CDR3 reads TGCGCCACCGAGTGGGGCTCGGGTGAGCAGTTCTTC.